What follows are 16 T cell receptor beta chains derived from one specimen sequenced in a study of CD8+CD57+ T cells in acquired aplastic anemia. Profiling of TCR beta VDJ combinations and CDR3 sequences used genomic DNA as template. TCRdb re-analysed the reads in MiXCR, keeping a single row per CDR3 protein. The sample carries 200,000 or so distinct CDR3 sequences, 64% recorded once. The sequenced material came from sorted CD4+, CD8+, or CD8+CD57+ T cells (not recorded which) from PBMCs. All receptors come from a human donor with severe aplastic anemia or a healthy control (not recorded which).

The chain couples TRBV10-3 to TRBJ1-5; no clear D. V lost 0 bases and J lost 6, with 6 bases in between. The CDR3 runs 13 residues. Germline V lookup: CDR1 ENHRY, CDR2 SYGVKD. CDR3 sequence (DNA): TGTGCCATCAGTGAGTCGATTGGTCAGCCCCAGCATTTT. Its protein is CAISESIGQPQHF.

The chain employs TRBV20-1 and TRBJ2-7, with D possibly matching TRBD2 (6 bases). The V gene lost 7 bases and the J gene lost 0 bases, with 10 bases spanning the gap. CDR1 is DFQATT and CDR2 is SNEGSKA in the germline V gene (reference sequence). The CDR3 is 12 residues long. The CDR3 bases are TGCAGTGTGCGGGAAATCTCCTACGAGCAGTACTTC. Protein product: CSVREISYEQYF.

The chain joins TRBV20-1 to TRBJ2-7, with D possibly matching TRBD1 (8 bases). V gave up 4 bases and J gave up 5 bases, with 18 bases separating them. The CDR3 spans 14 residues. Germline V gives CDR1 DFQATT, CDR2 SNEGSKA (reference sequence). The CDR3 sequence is CSAMGGTGMNEQYF. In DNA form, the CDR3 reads TGCAGTGCTATGGGAGGGACAGGAATGAACGAGCAGTACTTC.

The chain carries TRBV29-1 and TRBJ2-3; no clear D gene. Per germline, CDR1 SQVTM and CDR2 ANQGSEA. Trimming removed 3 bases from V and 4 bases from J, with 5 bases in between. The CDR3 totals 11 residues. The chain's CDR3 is CSVEEADTQYF. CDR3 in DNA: TGCAGCGTTGAGGAAGCAGATACGCAGTATTTT.

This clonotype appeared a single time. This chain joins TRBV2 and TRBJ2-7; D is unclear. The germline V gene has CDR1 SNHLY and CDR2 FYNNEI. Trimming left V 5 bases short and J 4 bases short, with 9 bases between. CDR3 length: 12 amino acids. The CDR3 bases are TGTGCCAGCAGTTACTCGAGGTACGAGCAGTACTTC. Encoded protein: CASSYSRYEQYF.

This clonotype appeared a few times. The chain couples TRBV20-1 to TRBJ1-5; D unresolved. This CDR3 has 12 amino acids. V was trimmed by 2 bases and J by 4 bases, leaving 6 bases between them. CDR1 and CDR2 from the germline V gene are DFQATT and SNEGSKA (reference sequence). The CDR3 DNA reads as TGCAGTGCTAGAAGACGGAATCAGCCCCAGCATTTT. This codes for CSARRRNQPQHF.

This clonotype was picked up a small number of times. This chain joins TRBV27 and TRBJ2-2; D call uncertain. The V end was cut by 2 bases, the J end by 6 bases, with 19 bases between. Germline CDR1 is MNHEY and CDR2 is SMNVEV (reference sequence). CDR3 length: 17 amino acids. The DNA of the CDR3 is TGTGCCAGCAGTTTACATATTGGGCTTACGGACGCCGGGGAGCTGTTTTTT. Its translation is CASSLHIGLTDAGELFF.

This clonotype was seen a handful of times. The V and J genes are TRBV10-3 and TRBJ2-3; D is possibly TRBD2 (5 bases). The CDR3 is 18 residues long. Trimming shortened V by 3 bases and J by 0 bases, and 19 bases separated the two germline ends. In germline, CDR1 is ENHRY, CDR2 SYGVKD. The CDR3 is CAISDSPYPGISTDTQYF. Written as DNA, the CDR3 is TGTGCCATCAGTGACAGCCCGTACCCGGGGATTAGCACAGATACGCAGTATTTT.

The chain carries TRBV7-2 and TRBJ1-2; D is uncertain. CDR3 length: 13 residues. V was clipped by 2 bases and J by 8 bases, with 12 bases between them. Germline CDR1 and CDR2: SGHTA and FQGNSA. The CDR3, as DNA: TGTGCCAGCAGCTTACCCTACACCCTCGGCTACACCTTC. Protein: CASSLPYTLGYTF. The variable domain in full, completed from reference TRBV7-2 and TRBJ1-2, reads GAGVSQSPSNKVTEKGKDVELRCDPISGHTALYWYRQSLGQGLEFLIYFQGNSAPDKSGLPSDRFSAERTGGSVSTLTIQRTQQEDSAVYLCASSLPYTLGYTFGSGTRLTVV.

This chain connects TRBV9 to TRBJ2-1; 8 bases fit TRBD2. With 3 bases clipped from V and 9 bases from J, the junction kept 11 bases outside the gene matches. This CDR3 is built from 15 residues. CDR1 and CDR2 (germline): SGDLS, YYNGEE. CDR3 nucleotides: TGTGCCAGCAGCGCCACCGGGACTAGAGGGGGTGAGCAGTTCTTC. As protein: CASSATGTRGGEQFF.

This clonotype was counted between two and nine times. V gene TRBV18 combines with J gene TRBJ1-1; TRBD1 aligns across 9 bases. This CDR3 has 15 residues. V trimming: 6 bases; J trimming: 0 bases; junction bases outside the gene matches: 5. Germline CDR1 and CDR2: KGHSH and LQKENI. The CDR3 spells CASSGTGPMNTEAFF. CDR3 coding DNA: TGTGCCAGCTCCGGGACAGGGCCTATGAACACTGAAGCTTTCTTT.

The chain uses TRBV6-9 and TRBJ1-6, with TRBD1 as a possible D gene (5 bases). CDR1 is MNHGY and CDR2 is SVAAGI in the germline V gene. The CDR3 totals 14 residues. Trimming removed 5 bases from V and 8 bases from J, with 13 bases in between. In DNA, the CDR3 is TGTGCCAGCAGTGAGCCTCCGGGGGATTCACCCCTCCACTTT. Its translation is CASSEPPGDSPLHF.

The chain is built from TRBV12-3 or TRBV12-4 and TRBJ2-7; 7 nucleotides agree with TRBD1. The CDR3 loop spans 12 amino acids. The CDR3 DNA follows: TGTGCTAGTGGAGACAGGGTCTACGAGCAGTACTTC. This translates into CASGDRVYEQYF.

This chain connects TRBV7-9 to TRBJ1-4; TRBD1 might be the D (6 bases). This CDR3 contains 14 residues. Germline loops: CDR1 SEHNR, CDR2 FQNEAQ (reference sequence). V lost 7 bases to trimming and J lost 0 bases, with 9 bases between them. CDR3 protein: CASIRTATNEKLFF. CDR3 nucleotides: TGTGCCAGCATCAGGACAGCAACTAATGAAAAACTGTTTTTT. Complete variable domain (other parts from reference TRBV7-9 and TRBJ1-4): DTGVSQNPRHKITKRGQNVTFRCDPISEHNRLYWYRQTLGQGPEFLTYFQNEAQLEKSRLLSDRFSAERPKGSFSTLEIQRTEQGDSAMYLCASIRTATNEKLFFGSGTQLSVL.

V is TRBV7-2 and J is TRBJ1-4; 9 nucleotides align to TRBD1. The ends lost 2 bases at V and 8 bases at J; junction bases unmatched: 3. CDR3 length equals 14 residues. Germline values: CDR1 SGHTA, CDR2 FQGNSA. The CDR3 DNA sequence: TGTGCCAGCAGCTTAAACAGGGGGCAAGAAAAACTGTTTTTT. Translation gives CASSLNRGQEKLFF.

The CDR3 protein is CASSLRGLAGVPNEQYF. The CDR3 region has the DNA TGTGCCAGCAGCCTAAGGGGACTAGCGGGAGTTCCCAACGAGCAGTACTTC. The chain is built from TRBV7-8 and TRBJ2-7, with 14 bases aligning to TRBD2. The CDR3 contains 17 residues. The ends lost 5 bases at V and 5 bases at J; junction bases unmatched: 11. The germline CDR1 and CDR2 sequences are SGHVS and FQNEAQ. The full variable domain, with the rest looked up from reference TRBV7-8 and TRBJ2-7, is GAGVSQSPRYKVAKRGQDVALRCDPISGHVSLFWYQQALGQGPEFLTYFQNEAQLDKSGLPSDRFFAERPEGSVSTLKIQRTQQEDSAVYLCASSLRGLAGVPNEQYFGPGTRLTVT.